The sequence of this TCR beta chain was determined in a study of CD8+ T cells in alopecia areata. About this clone itself: What it recognizes is unknown.

Study-level points and caveats: Elevated clonality characterized lesional scalp relative to normal scalp, particularly in alopecia totalis/universalis. Scalp sample data also include resident alphabeta T cells from normal skin.

There are 12 residues in the CDR3. With 0 bases removed from V and 5 bases from J, the gap between germline ends came to 6 bases. Germline CDR1 and CDR2: SGHRS and YFSETQ. Lesional scalp punch biopsies and peripheral blood came from alopecia areata patients. Cell sorting was applied to PBMCs, and CD4+ and CD8+ T cells were collected. Extracted from the samples, RNA was reverse transcribed into cDNA to serve as the sequencing template. Sequencing was performed with immunoSEQ multiplex PCR; in TCRdb, only in-frame clones are kept and a portion is missing. The sample holds 30,000 to 40,000 clones, roughly 80% seen once.

The clonotype comes from a human donor with alopecia areata. This chain uses TRBV5-1 with TRBJ2-7; no firm D call. Source material: NKG2D-low CD8+ T cells sorted from blood. This chain's CDR3 is CASSLGVDEQYF. CDR3 nucleotides: TGCGCCAGCAGCTTGGGAGTCGACGAGCAGTACTTC.